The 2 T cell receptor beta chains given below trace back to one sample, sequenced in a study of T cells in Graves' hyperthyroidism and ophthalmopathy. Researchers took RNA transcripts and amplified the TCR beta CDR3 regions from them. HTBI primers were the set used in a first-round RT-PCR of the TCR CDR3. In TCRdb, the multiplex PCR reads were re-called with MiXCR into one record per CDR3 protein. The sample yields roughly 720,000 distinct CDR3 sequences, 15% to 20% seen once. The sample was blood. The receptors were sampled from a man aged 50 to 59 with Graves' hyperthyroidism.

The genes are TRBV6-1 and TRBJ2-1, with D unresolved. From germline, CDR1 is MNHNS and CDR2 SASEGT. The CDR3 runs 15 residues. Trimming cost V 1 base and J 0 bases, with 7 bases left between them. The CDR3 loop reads CASSEGRASYNEQFF. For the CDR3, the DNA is TGTGCCAGCAGTGAAGGTAGAGCCTCCTACAATGAGCAGTTCTTC.

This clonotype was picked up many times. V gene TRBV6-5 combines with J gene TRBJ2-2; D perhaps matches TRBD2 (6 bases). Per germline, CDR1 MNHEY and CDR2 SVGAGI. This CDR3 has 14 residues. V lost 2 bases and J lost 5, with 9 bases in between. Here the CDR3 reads CASSYPGSTGELFF. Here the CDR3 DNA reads TGTGCCAGCAGTTACCCCGGGAGTACCGGGGAGCTGTTTTTT.